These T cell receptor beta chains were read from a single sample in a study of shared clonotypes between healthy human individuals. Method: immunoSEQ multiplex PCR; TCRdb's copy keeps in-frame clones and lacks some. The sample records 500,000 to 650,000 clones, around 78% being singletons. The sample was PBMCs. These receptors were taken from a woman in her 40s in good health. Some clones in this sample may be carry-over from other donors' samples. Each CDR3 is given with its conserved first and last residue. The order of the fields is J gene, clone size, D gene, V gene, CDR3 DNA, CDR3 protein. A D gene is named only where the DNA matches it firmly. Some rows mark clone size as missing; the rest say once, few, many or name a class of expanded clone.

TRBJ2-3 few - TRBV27 TGTGCCAGCAGGCGACCAGATACGCAGTATTTT CASRRPDTQYF
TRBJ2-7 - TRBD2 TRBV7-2 TGTGCCAGCAGCTCCCGACTAGCGGGAGGGTTATCCTACGAGCAGTACTTC CASSSRLAGGLSYEQYF
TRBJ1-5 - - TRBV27 TGTGCCAGCAGTTTTGAGGGGCTTCAGCCCCAGCATTTT CASSFEGLQPQHF
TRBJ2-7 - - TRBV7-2 TGTGCCAGCAGCTTCTCTCTAGCGACCTCCTACGAGCAGTACTTC CASSFSLATSYEQYF
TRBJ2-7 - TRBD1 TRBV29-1 TGCAGCGCGGGACAGGGGGCCTACGAGCAGTACTTC CSAGQGAYEQYF
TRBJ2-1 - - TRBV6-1 TGTGCCAGCACCCTCGACAGGTTCTATGAGCAGTTCTTC CASTLDRFYEQFF
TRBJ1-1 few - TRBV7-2 TGTGCCAGCAGCCCCTCTAGCCCGGGGCGCACTATGAACACTGAAGCTTTCTTT CASSPSSPGRTMNTEAFF
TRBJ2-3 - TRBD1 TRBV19 TGTGCCAGTAGGGAGACAGGGTGGGTCAGCACAGATACGCAGTATTTT CASRETGWVSTDTQYF
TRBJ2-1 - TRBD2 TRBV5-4 TGTGCCAGCACCTCCGGACTAGCGGGAGCAAATGAGCAGTTCTTC CASTSGLAGANEQFF
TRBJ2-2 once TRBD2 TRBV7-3 TGTGCCAGCAGCCCTAGCGGAGTTGGTCCCGGGGAGCTGTTTTTT CASSPSGVGPGELFF
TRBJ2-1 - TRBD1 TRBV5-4 TGTGCCAGCAGCTTATTCCGGGACAGATACAATGAGCAGTTCTTC CASSLFRDRYNEQFF
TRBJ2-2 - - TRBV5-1 TGCGCCAGCAGCTTGGGGTTCGCCGGGGAGCTGTTTTTT CASSLGFAGELFF
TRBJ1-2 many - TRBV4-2 TGTGCCAGCGAGGGGGCTAACTATGGCTACACCTTC CASEGANYGYTF
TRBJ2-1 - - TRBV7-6 TGTGCCAGCAGCTTGACGGGCTCCTACAATGAGCAGTTCTTC CASSLTGSYNEQFF
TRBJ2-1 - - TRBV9 TGTGCCAGCAGCGTGGGCGTGAGCTCCTACAATGAGCAGTTCTTC CASSVGVSSYNEQFF
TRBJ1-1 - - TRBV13 TGTGCCAGCAGCTTAGAGACGGAATTGAACACTGAAGCTTTCTTT CASSLETELNTEAFF
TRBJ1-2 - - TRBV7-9 TGTGCCAGCAGCTTCAGGGCTGGAGGCTACACCTTC CASSFRAGGYTF
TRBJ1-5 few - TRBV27 TGTGCCAGCAGTCAAATACAGGGTCAGCCCCAGCATTTT CASSQIQGQPQHF
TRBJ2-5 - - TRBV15 TGTGCCACCAGCGAAACAGGGTGGAGGGAGACCCAGTACTTC CATSETGWRETQYF
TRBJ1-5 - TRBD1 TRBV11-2 TGTGCCAGCAGCAGGACAGGGGCGGGGGATCAGCCCCAGCATTTT CASSRTGAGDQPQHF
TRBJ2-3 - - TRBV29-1 TGCAGCGTTGACTGGGGGCCTAGCACAGATACGCAGTATTTT CSVDWGPSTDTQYF
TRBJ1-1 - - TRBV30 TGCGCCTGGGACTGGAACATGGACACTGAAGCTTTCTTT CAWDWNMDTEAFF
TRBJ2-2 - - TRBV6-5 TGTGCCAGCAGTTACTCTGCAGGGTCCACCGGGGAGCTGTTTTTT CASSYSAGSTGELFF
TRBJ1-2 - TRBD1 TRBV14 TGTGCCAGCAGCCAAGTTTTCGGGACAGACTATGGCTACACCTTC CASSQVFGTDYGYTF
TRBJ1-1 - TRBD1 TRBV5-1 TGCGCCAGCAGCTTGGGGACAGGGGGCTTGAACACTGAAGCTTTCTTT CASSLGTGGLNTEAFF
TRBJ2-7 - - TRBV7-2 TGTGCCAGCAGCTTTTGGCCTCGAGGTCAGTACTACGAGCAGTACTTC CASSFWPRGQYYEQYF